A selection of T cell receptor beta chains follows, all from one sample in a study of blood T cell repertoires in COVID-19. TCRdb's table, derived via immunoSEQ multiplex PCR, lists solely in-frame clones and lacks some. The repertoire includes 45,000 to 60,000 clones, more than 70% of them detected once, and about 12% sits in the top ten. Sequenced sample: peripheral blood. These receptors were taken from a man between 65 and 85 years old with active COVID-19. The CDR3 runs from the conserved cysteine through the conserved F or W. A D gene is named only where the DNA matches it firmly. The size of a clone is reported for some rows only, either as once, few or many, or as a class for expanded clones.

V	D	J	size	CDR3	DNA
TRBV19	-	TRBJ1-1	-	CASRHLNTEAFF	TGTGCCAGTAGACACCTGAACACTGAAGCTTTCTTT
TRBV6-2/TRBV6-3	TRBD1	TRBJ2-1	-	CASSYTSGTGWNEQFF	TGTGCCAGCAGTTACACGTCCGGGACAGGGTGGAATGAGCAGTTCTTC
TRBV11-2	TRBD1	TRBJ2-1	-	CASSRGQGGFDEQFF	TGTGCCAGCAGCCGCGGACAGGGGGGGTTCGATGAGCAGTTCTTC
TRBV19	-	TRBJ1-3	-	CASSRPGTGNTIYF	TGTGCCAGTAGTCGTCCAGGGACTGGAAACACCATATATTTT
TRBV5-4	TRBD1	TRBJ1-2	-	CASSFLGQVYGYTF	TGTGCCAGCAGCTTTCTCGGACAGGTCTATGGCTACACCTTC
TRBV15	-	TRBJ1-1	-	CATSRGRTTKNTEAFF	TGTGCCACCAGCAGAGGGCGGACAACCAAGAACACTGAAGCTTTCTTT
TRBV18	-	TRBJ1-1	-	CASSPDSSEAFF	TGTGCCAGCTCACCAGACAGTTCCGAAGCTTTCTTT
TRBV27	-	TRBJ2-7	few	CASSFLGQPYEQYF	TGTGCCAGCAGTTTCCTTGGACAGCCCTACGAGCAGTACTTC
TRBV6-6	TRBD1	TRBJ1-6	-	CASSYSGGQPLHF	TGTGCCAGCAGTTACTCAGGGGGCCAGCCCCTCCACTTT
TRBV7-3	-	TRBJ1-2	-	CASSLGAGQLGGYTF	TGTGCCAGCAGCTTAGGGGCCGGACAGCTGGGGGGCTACACCTTC
TRBV9	-	TRBJ1-1	once	CASSVGQVNTEAFF	TGTGCCAGCAGCGTAGGCCAGGTGAACACTGAAGCTTTCTTT
TRBV6-5	-	TRBJ2-7	few	CASNPQSIVGDEQYF	TGTGCCAGCAACCCCCAGTCGATTGTGGGCGACGAGCAGTACTTC
TRBV27	TRBD2	TRBJ2-7	-	CASSLGRGSHEQYF	TGTGCCAGCAGTTTAGGGAGGGGATCCCACGAGCAGTACTTC
TRBV5-4	-	TRBJ2-3	once	CASSESTDTQYF	TGTGCCAGCAGCGAGAGCACAGATACGCAGTATTTT
TRBV7-7	-	TRBJ2-3	-	CASSPSAEVTDTQYF	TGTGCTAGCAGCCCCTCGGCGGAAGTCACAGATACGCAGTATTTT
TRBV4-3	TRBD1	TRBJ2-2	-	CASSQITGQGWVTGELFF	TGCGCCAGCAGCCAGATTACCGGACAGGGGTGGGTCACCGGGGAGCTGTTTTTT
TRBV3-1/TRBV3-2	TRBD1	TRBJ2-3	-	CASSQDREFWTGATDTQYF	TGTGCCAGCAGCCAAGATCGGGAATTTTGGACAGGGGCCACAGATACGCAGTATTTT